The 25 T cell receptor beta chains below all came from one sample that was sequenced in a study of preoperative IRX-2 immunotherapy in early breast cancer (dated by TCRdb to about 2019). Library preparation was by the immunoSEQ multiplex PCR assay. This is the immuneACCESS table as TCRdb keeps it, with only in-frame sequences that have V and J called. A part of the clones is gone; compared with another copy, unresolved V genes explain less than half, and the rest is unexplained. Across this sample there are approximately 30,000 clones, with over 85% seen only once. The ten largest clones add up to 1.5% to 2% of the sample. Interpreted using the paper, the treatment or condition label stands for: preoperative locoregional IRX-2 cytokine immunotherapy. Source: tumor tissue, taken after IRX-2 immunotherapy. Receptors were obtained from a human donor with breast cancer.

The rearrangement joins TRBV10-3 to TRBJ1-1, with 9 bases fitting TRBD1. The length of the CDR3 is 15 residues. The germline gives CDR1 ENHRY, CDR2 SYGVKD. The ends lost 2 bases at V and 4 bases at J; junction bases unmatched: 5. The CDR3 loop reads CAISEHGTGSTEAFF. The CDR3 DNA follows: TGTGCCATCAGTGAGCACGGGACAGGGAGCACTGAAGCTTTCTTT.

The chain employs TRBV6-8 and TRBJ1-2; possible D gene TRBD1, 5 bases. V lost 7 bases and J lost 9, with 18 bases in between. The germline gives CDR1 MNHGY, CDR2 SAAAGT. This CDR3 spans 13 amino acids. CDR3 residues: CASTSPYRGSYTF. CDR3 bases: TGTGCCAGCACCTCTCCCTATCGGGGCAGCTACACCTTC.

This chain joins TRBV29-1 and TRBJ1-1; maybe TRBD1 (6 bases). The CDR3 totals 16 residues. Germline V gives CDR1 SQVTM, CDR2 ANQGSEA. Trimming removed 2 bases at V and 3 bases at J, with 19 bases between. The CDR3 sequence is CSVERSGAQLDTEAFF. The CDR3 DNA reads as TGCAGCGTTGAACGTTCGGGGGCCCAGTTAGACACTGAAGCTTTCTTT.

The chain links TRBV19 to TRBJ2-1; 8 positions agree with TRBD1. V lost 1 base, J lost 9 bases, and 8 bases stayed unmatched. This CDR3 has 15 amino acids. Germline V CDR1 and CDR2: LNHDA, SQIVND (reference sequence). CDR3 sequence: CASSIGQGARGEQFF. The DNA for the CDR3 is TGTGCCAGTAGTATAGGCCAGGGGGCGCGCGGTGAGCAGTTCTTC.

V and J are TRBV15 and TRBJ1-6; TRBD1 agrees at 9 bases. The CDR3 is 17 amino acids. With 0 bases clipped from V and 10 bases from J, the junction kept 10 bases outside the gene matches. Germline V CDR1 and CDR2: LNHNV, YYDKDF (reference sequence). The CDR3 protein is CATSRDPPTGGGSPLHF. In DNA form, the CDR3 reads TGTGCCACCAGCAGAGACCCCCCGACAGGGGGAGGATCACCCCTCCACTTT.

V is TRBV28 and J is TRBJ1-2, with TRBD1 matching over 8 bases. V gave up 4 bases and J gave up 5 bases; unmatched junction bases: 3. CDR3 length equals 13 residues. Germline V gene lookup returns CDR1 MDHEN and CDR2 SYDVKM. CDR3 in DNA: TGTGCCAGCAGTTCCCAGGGGGCATATGGCTACACCTTC. Translation gives CASSSQGAYGYTF.

The rearrangement joins TRBV10-1 to TRBJ2-7; D is ambiguous. The CDR3 has 11 residues. Germline values: CDR1 WNHNN, CDR2 SYGVQD (reference sequence). V lost 0 bases to trimming and J lost 13 bases, with 10 bases between them. CDR3 protein: CASSESVGPYF. The CDR3 DNA follows: TGCGCCAGCAGTGAGTCGGTAGGGCCCTACTTC.

The chain has TRBV12-5 and TRBJ2-7; D is uncertain. CDR1 is LGHNT and CDR2 is FRNRAP in the germline V gene. V lost 5 bases and J lost 6, with 11 bases in between. The CDR3 is made up of 12 amino acids. This CDR3 reads CASGPPDGEQYF. Here the CDR3 DNA reads TGTGCTAGTGGTCCCCCAGACGGCGAGCAGTACTTC.

V is TRBV6-8 and J is TRBJ1-1; TRBD1 matches at 9 bases. Per germline, CDR1 MNHGY and CDR2 SAAAGT. V shed 0 bases, J shed 7 bases, and the junction held 6 bases outside the gene matches. This CDR3 spans 15 amino acids. CDR3 loop: CASSYSGTGTNEAFF. DNA of the CDR3: TGTGCCAGCAGTTACTCCGGGACAGGGACTAATGAAGCTTTCTTT.

This chain uses TRBV11-3 with TRBJ2-2; 9 positions agree with TRBD1. The germline V gene encodes CDR1 SGHNT and CDR2 YENEEA. Trimming removed 6 bases from V and 5 bases from J; junction bases left unmatched: 7. The CDR3 is 15 residues long. This CDR3 reads CASRVTGGGTGELFF. DNA for the CDR3: TGTGCCAGCAGAGTCACAGGGGGCGGGACCGGGGAGCTGTTTTTT.

The V call is TRBV7-1, the J call TRBJ1-3, with D possibly TRBD1 on 5 matching bases. TRBV7-1 is an ORF; its function is uncertain. This CDR3 has 14 residues. The V and J ends lost 5 bases and 2 bases respectively, with 10 bases between them. CDR3 in DNA: TGTGCCAGCAGCCCCACCAGGGCTGGAAACACCATATATTTT. Its protein product is CASSPTRAGNTIYF.

The gene calls are TRBV6-8 and TRBJ2-7; no definite D call. There are 14 residues in the CDR3. V was cut by 2 bases and J by 5 bases, with 13 bases left in between. Germline-derived CDR1 and CDR2 are MNHGY and SAAAGT. The CDR3 DNA reads as TGTGCCAGCAGTTACAGGGCCAGGAATAACGAGCAGTACTTC. As protein: CASSYRARNNEQYF.

The V call is TRBV30, the J call TRBJ1-1; the D is unclear. The CDR3 consists of 12 residues. The V end was cut by 2 bases, the J end by 1 base, with 5 bases between. The V gene's germline CDR1 is GTSNPN and CDR2 SVGIG (reference sequence). In DNA, the CDR3 is TGTGCCTGGAGTTATACGAACACTGAAGCTTTCTTT. Translated, it gives CAWSYTNTEAFF.

This clone has just one count. This chain connects TRBV14 to TRBJ2-2; 9 nucleotides align to TRBD2. Germline CDR1 SGHDN, CDR2 FVKESK. The CDR3 totals 17 residues. Trimming removed 4 bases from V and 7 bases from J; junction bases left unmatched: 13. The CDR3 coding sequence is TGTGCCAGCAGCCTAAGACATAGCGGGAGCTTGAGCGGGGAGCTGTTTTTT. Its translation: CASSLRHSGSLSGELFF.

This CDR3 is CASSTRVSEAFF. CDR3 sequence (DNA): TGTGCCAGTAGTACAAGGGTCTCTGAAGCTTTCTTT. This chain links TRBV19 with TRBJ1-1; D ambiguous. CDR3 size: 12 residues. CDR1 LNHDA and CDR2 SQIVND come from the germline V gene (reference sequence). The ends were cut back, 4 bases at V and 6 bases at J, with 9 bases in the middle.

The chain links TRBV7-6 to TRBJ1-2, with 7 bases aligning to TRBD1. Germline V CDR1 and CDR2: SGHVS, FNYEAQ. J lost 3 bases, V lost 5 bases, and 12 bases had no gene match. The CDR3 loop spans 16 amino acids. The CDR3 sequence is CASSHRDRGPHYGYTF. CDR3 nucleotides: TGTGCCAGCAGCCACCGGGACAGAGGGCCCCACTATGGCTACACCTTC.

The J gene is TRBJ1-2, the V gene TRBV7-1; 9 bases are shared with TRBD1. TRBV7-1 is labeled an ORF, and its function is uncertain. V was pared by 5 bases and J by 3 bases, with 7 bases of the junction left unmatched. The CDR3 has 15 amino acids. The CDR3 sequence is CASSALTGGDYGYTF. CDR3 in DNA: TGTGCCAGCAGCGCCCTGACAGGGGGGGACTATGGCTACACCTTC.

About this clone itself: A read error may produce the germline difference seen at one junction end. The V call is TRBV5-1, the J call TRBJ2-3; 13 bases are shared with TRBD2. Per germline, CDR1 SGHRS and CDR2 YFSETQ. This CDR3 has 15 residues. DNA of the CDR3: TGCGCCAGCGGACGGACTAGCGGGGGCACGGATACGCAGTATTTT. This codes for CASGRTSGGTDTQYF.

The rearrangement links TRBV7-8 to TRBJ1-1; TRBD1 matches 8 bases. V was clipped by 4 bases and J by 1 base; unmatched bases: 11. Germline V CDR1 and CDR2: SGHVS, FQNEAQ. The CDR3 sequence is 17 residues long. The CDR3 coding sequence is TGTGCCAGCAGCTCGAAGGGACAGGAGTTGCGGAACACTGAAGCTTTCTTT. As protein: CASSSKGQELRNTEAFF.

V usage is TRBV6-8 and J usage is TRBJ1-5; the D is unclear. This CDR3 is built from 15 residues. In germline, CDR1 is MNHGY, CDR2 SAAAGT. V gave up 6 bases and J gave up 0 bases, with 12 bases separating them. The CDR3 loop reads CASRRGGNSNQPQHF. CDR3 bases: TGTGCCAGCAGACGTGGAGGTAATAGCAATCAGCCCCAGCATTTT.

The V call is TRBV22-1, the J call TRBJ1-6; the D call TRBD1 from the table was never checked on the DNA. TRBV22-1 is a known pseudogene. The CDR3 loop spans 16 amino acids. CDR3 in DNA: TGTGCCAGCAGCCTGACAGGGTTCTCCTATAATTCACCCCTCCACTTT. Translation: CASSLTGFSYNSPLHF.

V is TRBV18 and J is TRBJ1-1; 10 bases fit TRBD1. With 5 bases clipped from V and 1 base from J, the junction kept 7 bases outside the gene matches. The length of the CDR3 is 16 residues. Germline V gives CDR1 KGHSH, CDR2 LQKENI. CDR3 sequence: CASSSGQGTTNTEAFF. The CDR3 DNA reads TGTGCCAGCTCATCGGGACAGGGGACCACGAACACTGAAGCTTTCTTT. The variable domain in full, with the rest retrieved from reference TRBV18 and TRBJ1-1, is NAGVMQNPRHLVRRRGQEARLRCSPMKGHSHVYWYRQLPEEGLKFMVYLQKENIIDESGMPKERFSAEFPKEGPSILRIQQVVRGDSAAYFCASSSGQGTTNTEAFFGQGTRLTVV.

V usage is TRBV11-3 and J usage is TRBJ2-2, with D perhaps TRBD1 (5 bases). This CDR3 has 14 amino acids. Germline lookup yields CDR1 SGHNT and CDR2 YENEEA. V was cut by 7 bases and J by 0 bases, with 9 bases left in between. For the CDR3, the DNA is TGTGCCAGCAACAGGATAGCGAACACCGGGGAGCTGTTTTTT. Translating it yields CASNRIANTGELFF.

The chain recombines TRBV19 with TRBJ1-2, with 10 bases identical to TRBD1. Germline values: CDR1 LNHDA, CDR2 SQIVND (reference sequence). The junction had 5 bases not matched to a gene; V was cut back by 4 bases and J by 6 bases. CDR3 length equals 14 residues. The chain's CDR3 is CASSRGQGVDGYTF. CDR3 sequence (DNA): TGTGCCAGTAGTAGAGGACAGGGGGTTGATGGCTACACCTTC.

V gene TRBV15 combines with J gene TRBJ1-1, with D maybe TRBD1 (5 bases). Trimming cost V 4 bases and J 0 bases, with 15 bases left between them. Germline V gives CDR1 LNHNV, CDR2 YYDKDF (reference sequence). The CDR3 runs 16 residues. CDR3 DNA: TGTGCCACCAGCAACCCAGGGATGGTTGTGAACACTGAAGCTTTCTTT. Its protein product is CATSNPGMVVNTEAFF.